The table lists the clone carrying this T cell receptor beta chain with many counts. Its antigen is unknown. Ophthalmopathy cases met thresholds of Clinical Activity Score at least 3, NOSPECS grade at least 4 and duration under 3 months. Diagnosis rested on symptoms, serum thyroxine and TRAb, thyroid ultrasound, and orbital computed tomography. Fresh 10 ml peripheral blood yielded PBMCs. Researchers amplified the TCR beta CDR3 regions from RNA transcripts. Researchers ran a first-round RT-PCR on the TCR CDR3 using the HTBI primer set. TCRdb re-analysed the multiplex PCR reads in MiXCR, keeping a single row per CDR3 protein. The sample yields under 250,000 distinct CDR3 sequences, approximately 25% seen once. The sample originates from a study of T cells in Graves' hyperthyroidism and ophthalmopathy. CDR1 is MDHEN, CDR2 SYDVKM, per germline. The CDR3 has 12 residues. V shed 9 bases and J shed 5 bases, with 13 bases lying between them.

Study results and limitations: Separation of ophthalmopathy from stable hyperthyroidism was achieved by a 13 V-J model.

Sequencing input: blood. This TCR derives from a middle-aged woman with Graves' ophthalmopathy. The chain has TRBV28 and TRBJ2-5, with D perhaps matching TRBD2 (5 bases). The CDR3 sequence is CASQRLQETQYF. In nucleotides, the CDR3 is TGTGCCAGTCAGAGACTACAGGAGACCCAGTACTTC.